A single sample gave rise to the 9 T cell receptor beta chains below, sequenced in a study of blood T cell repertoires in COVID-19. TCRdb keeps only in-frame clones here, not all; method: immunoSEQ multiplex PCR. Of over 150,000 clones listed, about 86% are singletons. Sequencing was carried out using peripheral blood. These receptors were taken from a man aged 70-80 years with active or convalescent COVID-19.

The chain uses TRBV19 and TRBJ2-1; D remains unclear. The CDR3 runs 15 residues. Deletions cut 4 bases from V and 0 bases from J, with 10 bases between. Germline assignment: CDR1 LNHDA and CDR2 SQIVND (reference sequence). The CDR3 nucleotides read TGTGCCAGTAGTAGGGCCTATAGCTCCTACAATGAGCAGTTCTTC. Translating it yields CASSRAYSSYNEQFF.

The rearrangement joins TRBV5-1 to TRBJ1-3, with TRBD1 matching over 8 bases. J lost 0 bases, V lost 4 bases, and 6 bases had no gene match. The CDR3 is 16 amino acids. CDR1 is SGHRS, CDR2 YFSETQ, per germline. CDR3: CASSPAGGNSGNTIYF. DNA of the CDR3: TGCGCCAGCAGCCCTGCAGGGGGCAACTCTGGAAACACCATATATTTT.

The rearrangement links TRBV6-5 to TRBJ2-1; TRBD1 matches 9 bases. Germline V CDR1 and CDR2: MNHEY, SVGAGI. The trim removed 2 bases at V and 3 bases at J, leaving 5 bases unmatched. The CDR3 has 16 residues. The CDR3 region is CASSYDGTGNYNEQFF. The DNA of the CDR3 is TGTGCCAGCAGTTACGACGGGACAGGGAACTACAATGAGCAGTTCTTC.

In its sample, this clone was seen a few times. This rearrangement joins TRBV12-3 or TRBV12-4 to TRBJ1-1, with TRBD1 matching 8 bases. V lost 11 bases to trimming and J lost 0 bases; unmatched junction nucleotides: 5. This CDR3 contains 13 residues. The CDR3 DNA reads as TGTGCCGGACGGACAGGGATGAACACTGAAGCTTTCTTT. Its protein product is CAGRTGMNTEAFF.

The rearrangement uses TRBV5-6 and TRBJ1-1, with a possible D match to TRBD1 (6 bases). Germline V gene sequence: CDR1 SGHDT, CDR2 YYEEEE. V shed 2 bases and J shed 0 bases, with 14 bases lying between them. This CDR3 region has 16 residues. CDR3 DNA sequence: TGTGCCAGCAGCTTTGGGCAGGGGTTGATGAACACTGAAGCTTTCTTT. Encoded protein: CASSFGQGLMNTEAFF.

J is TRBJ1-2 and V is TRBV5-1; 7 positions agree with TRBD1. This CDR3 is 15 amino acids long. The germline gives CDR1 SGHRS, CDR2 YFSETQ. The V gene end was trimmed by 4 bases and the J gene end by 8 bases; junction bases not matched to a gene: 14. CDR3 residues: CASSPTQPRDSGYTF. DNA of the CDR3: TGCGCCAGCAGCCCTACGCAACCGAGGGACAGCGGCTACACCTTC.

This sequence joins TRBV7-2 and TRBJ1-5; no firm D call. The CDR3 has 13 residues. V lost 2 bases, J lost 1 base, and 3 bases lay in between. Per germline, CDR1 SGHTA and CDR2 FQGNSA. The CDR3 nucleotides are TGTGCCAGCAGCTTAAGCAGCAATCAGCCCCAGCATTTT. Its translation: CASSLSSNQPQHF.

The chain uses TRBV28 and TRBJ1-5, with 7 bases fitting TRBD1. Trimming took 4 bases from V and 7 from J; bases not matched to a gene: 7. CDR1 and CDR2 (germline): MDHEN, SYDVKM. The CDR3 is made up of 14 amino acids. The CDR3 loop is CASSSTGRDQPQHF. The CDR3 DNA sequence: TGTGCCAGCAGTTCGACAGGGCGGGACCAGCCCCAGCATTTT.

This sequence joins TRBV2 and TRBJ1-1, with D perhaps matching TRBD1 (6 bases). Deletions cut 7 bases from V and 11 bases from J, with 23 bases between. The length of the CDR3 is 14 residues. Germline CDR1 reads SNHLY; CDR2 reads FYNNEI. The CDR3 loop is CASIPEVGGLRAFF. The CDR3, as DNA: TGTGCCAGCATCCCCGAGGTCGGGGGGCTTAGGGCTTTCTTT.